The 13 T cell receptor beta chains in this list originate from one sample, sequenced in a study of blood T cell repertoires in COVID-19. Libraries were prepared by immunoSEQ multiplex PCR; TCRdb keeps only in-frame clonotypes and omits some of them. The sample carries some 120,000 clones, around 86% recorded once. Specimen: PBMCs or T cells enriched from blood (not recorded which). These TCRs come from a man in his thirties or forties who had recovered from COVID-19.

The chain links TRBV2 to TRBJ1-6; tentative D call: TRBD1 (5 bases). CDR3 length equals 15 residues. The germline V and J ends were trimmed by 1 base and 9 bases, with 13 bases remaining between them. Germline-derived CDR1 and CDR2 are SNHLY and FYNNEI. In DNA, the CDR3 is TGTGCCAGCAGTGAAGGGTGGGGCGGCGGTTCACCCCTCCACTTT. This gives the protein CASSEGWGGGSPLHF.

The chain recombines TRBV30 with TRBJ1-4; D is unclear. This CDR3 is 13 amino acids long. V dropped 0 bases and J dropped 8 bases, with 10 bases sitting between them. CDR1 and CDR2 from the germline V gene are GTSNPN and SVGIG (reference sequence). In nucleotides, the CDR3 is TGTGCCTGGAGTGTGGCAGACTGGGAAAAACTGTTTTTT. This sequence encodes CAWSVADWEKLFF. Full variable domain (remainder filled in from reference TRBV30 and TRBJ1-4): SQTIHQWPATLVQPVGSPLSLECTVEGTSNPNLYWYRQAAGRGLQLLFYSVGIGQISSEVPQNLSASRPQDRQFILSSKKLLLSDSGFYLCAWSVADWEKLFFGSGTQLSVL.

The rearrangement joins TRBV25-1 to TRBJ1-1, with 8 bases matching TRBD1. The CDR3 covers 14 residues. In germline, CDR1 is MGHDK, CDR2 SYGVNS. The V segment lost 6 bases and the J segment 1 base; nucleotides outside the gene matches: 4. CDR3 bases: TGTGCCAGCAGGAGGGGACAGGAGAACACTGAAGCTTTCTTT. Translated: CASRRGQENTEAFF.

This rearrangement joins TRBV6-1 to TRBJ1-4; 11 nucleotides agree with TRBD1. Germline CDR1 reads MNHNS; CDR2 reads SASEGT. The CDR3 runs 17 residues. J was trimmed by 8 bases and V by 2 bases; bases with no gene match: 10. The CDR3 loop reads CASSEKRGGQGDEKLFF. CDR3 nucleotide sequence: TGTGCCAGCAGTGAAAAGCGGGGGGGACAGGGGGACGAAAAACTGTTTTTT.

This CDR3 reads CASSLRLAGMPGEQFF. CDR3 coding DNA: TGTGCCAGCAGCCTCCGTCTAGCGGGTATGCCGGGTGAGCAGTTCTTC. The rearrangement links TRBV9 to TRBJ2-1; 8 bases match TRBD2. The J segment lost 9 bases and the V segment lost 4 bases, leaving 15 bases of the junction unmatched. This CDR3 contains 16 residues. Germline V gene lookup returns CDR1 SGDLS and CDR2 YYNGEE.

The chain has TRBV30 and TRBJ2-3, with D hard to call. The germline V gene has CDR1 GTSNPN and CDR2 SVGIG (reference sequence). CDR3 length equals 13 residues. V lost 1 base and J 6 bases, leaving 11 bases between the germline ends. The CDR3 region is CAWSGGQRDTQYF. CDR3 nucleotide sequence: TGTGCCTGGAGTGGAGGCCAGCGCGATACGCAGTATTTT. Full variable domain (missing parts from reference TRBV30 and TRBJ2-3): SQTIHQWPATLVQPVGSPLSLECTVEGTSNPNLYWYRQAAGRGLQLLFYSVGIGQISSEVPQNLSASRPQDRQFILSSKKLLLSDSGFYLCAWSGGQRDTQYFGPGTRLTVL.

The CDR3, as DNA: TGTGCCAGCAGCAACAGCCTTCTCCCGGCAGCTTTCTTT. Its translation: CASSNSLLPAAFF. This chain uses TRBV2 with TRBJ1-1, with D hard to call. The CDR3 has 13 residues. The V gene's germline CDR1 is SNHLY and CDR2 FYNNEI. V shed 6 bases and J shed 10 bases, with 18 bases lying between them.

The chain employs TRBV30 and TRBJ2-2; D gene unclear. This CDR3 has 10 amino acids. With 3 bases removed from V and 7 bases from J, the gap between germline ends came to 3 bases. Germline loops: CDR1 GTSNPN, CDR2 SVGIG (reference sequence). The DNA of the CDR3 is TGTGCCTGGAGGCGCGGGGAGCTGTTTTTT. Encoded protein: CAWRRGELFF.

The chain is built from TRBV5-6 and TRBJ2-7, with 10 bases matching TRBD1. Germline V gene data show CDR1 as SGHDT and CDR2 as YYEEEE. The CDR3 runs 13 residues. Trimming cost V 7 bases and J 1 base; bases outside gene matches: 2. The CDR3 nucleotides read TGTGCCAGCGCGGGACAGGGGTCCTACGAGCAGTACTTC. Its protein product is CASAGQGSYEQYF.

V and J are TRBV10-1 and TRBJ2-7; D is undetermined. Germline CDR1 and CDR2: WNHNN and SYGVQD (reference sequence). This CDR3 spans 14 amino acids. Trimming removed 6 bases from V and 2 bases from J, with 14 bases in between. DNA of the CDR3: TGCGCCAGCAGGGTCGACTCACCCCCCTACGAGCAGTACGTC. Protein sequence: CASRVDSPPYEQYV.

CDR3 residues: CASSEYPQGDIQYF. The CDR3 region has the DNA TGTGCCAGCAGTGAATATCCACAGGGGGACATTCAGTACTTC. This chain joins TRBV2 and TRBJ2-4; TRBD1 matches 8 bases. The CDR3 has 14 amino acids. Germline V lookup: CDR1 SNHLY, CDR2 FYNNEI. The V segment lost 2 bases and the J segment 8 bases; nucleotides outside the gene matches: 5. Filled out from reference TRBV2 and TRBJ2-4, the complete variable domain reads EPEVTQTPSHQVTQMGQEVILRCVPISNHLYFYWYRQILGQKVEFLVSFYNNEISEKSEIFDDQFSVERPDGSNFTLKIRSTKLEDSAMYFCASSEYPQGDIQYFGAGTRLSVL.

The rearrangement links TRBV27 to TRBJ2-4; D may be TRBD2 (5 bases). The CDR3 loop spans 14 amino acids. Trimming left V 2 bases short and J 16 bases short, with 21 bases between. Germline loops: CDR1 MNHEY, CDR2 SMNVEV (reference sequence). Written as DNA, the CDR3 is TGTGCCAGCAGTTTAACAGCGGCCTCTTCATTGGGATACTTC. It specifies CASSLTAASSLGYF.

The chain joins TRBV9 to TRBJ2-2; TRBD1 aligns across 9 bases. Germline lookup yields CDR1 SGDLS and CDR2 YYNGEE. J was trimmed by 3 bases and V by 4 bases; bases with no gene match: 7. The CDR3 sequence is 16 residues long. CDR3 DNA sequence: TGTGCCAGCAGCTTATACCGGGACAGGGACACCGGGGAGCTGTTTTTT. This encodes CASSLYRDRDTGELFF.